Given below is one TCR beta chain in context. Antigen specificity is unknown. The V end was cut by 2 bases, the J end by 10 bases, with 11 bases between. This CDR3 spans 12 amino acids. Germline loops: CDR1 MNHNY, CDR2 SVGAGI (reference sequence). The authors isolated CD4+ T cells after around 9 days of culture. Either the mRNA-1273 or the BNT162b2 vaccine was given to participants as two doses. On days 3 and 7, fresh IL-2 medium replaced half the medium. The sample belongs to a study of vaccination effects on CD4 cells after COVID-19. Overall study: Pools of viral peptides were used by the ViraFEST assay to expand antigen-specific CD4+ T cells ahead of sequencing. Post-vaccine specimens arrived a median 72 days past the second dose. General study results and limits: The study, lacking early post-infection timepoints, had few convalescent patients.

The method was immunoSEQ multiplex PCR; TCRdb's version includes in-frame clones alone and lacks a portion of them. This table has about 45,000 clones, approximately 77% appearing once. This receptor was identified in a human donor who received a COVID-19 vaccine. The specimen comprised CD4+ T cells from PBMCs cultured without peptide, sampled after COVID-19 vaccination. The V call is TRBV6-6, the J call TRBJ1-1; D uncertain. The CDR3 DNA reads TGTGCCAGCAGTTACGGGTCCGGAATAGCTTTCTTT. Residues: CASSYGSGIAFF.